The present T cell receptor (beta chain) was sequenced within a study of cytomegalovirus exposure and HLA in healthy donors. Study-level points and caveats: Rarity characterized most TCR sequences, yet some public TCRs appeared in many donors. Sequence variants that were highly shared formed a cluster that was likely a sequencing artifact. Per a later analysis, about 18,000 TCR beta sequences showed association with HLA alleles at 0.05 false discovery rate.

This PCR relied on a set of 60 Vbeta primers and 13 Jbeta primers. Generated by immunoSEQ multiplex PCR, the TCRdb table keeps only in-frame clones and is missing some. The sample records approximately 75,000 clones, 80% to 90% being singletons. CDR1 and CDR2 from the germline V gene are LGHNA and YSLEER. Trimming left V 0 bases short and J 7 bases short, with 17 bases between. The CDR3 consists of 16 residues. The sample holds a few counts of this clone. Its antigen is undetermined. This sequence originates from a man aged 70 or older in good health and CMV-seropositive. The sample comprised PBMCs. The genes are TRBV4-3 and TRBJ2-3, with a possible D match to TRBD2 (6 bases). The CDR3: CASSQDHAGPANTQYF. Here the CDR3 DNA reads TGCGCCAGCAGCCAAGATCACGCGGGGCCCGCAAATACGCAGTATTTT.